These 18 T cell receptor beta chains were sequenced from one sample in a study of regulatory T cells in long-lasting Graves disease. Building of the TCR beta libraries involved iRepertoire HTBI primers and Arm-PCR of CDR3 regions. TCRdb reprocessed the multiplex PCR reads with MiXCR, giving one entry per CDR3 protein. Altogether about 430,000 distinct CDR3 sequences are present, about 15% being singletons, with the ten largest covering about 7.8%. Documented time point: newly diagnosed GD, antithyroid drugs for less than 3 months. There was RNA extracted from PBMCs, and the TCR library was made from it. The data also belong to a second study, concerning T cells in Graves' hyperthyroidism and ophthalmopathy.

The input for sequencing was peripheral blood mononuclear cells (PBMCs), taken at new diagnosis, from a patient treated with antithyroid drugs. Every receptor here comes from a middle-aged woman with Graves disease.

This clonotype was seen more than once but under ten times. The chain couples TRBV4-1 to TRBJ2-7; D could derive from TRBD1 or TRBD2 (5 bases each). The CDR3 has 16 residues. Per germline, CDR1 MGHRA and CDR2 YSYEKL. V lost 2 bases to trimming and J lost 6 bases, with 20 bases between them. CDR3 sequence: CASSQLGGQGGSEQYF. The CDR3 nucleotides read TGCGCCAGCAGCCAACTCGGTGGGCAGGGCGGGTCCGAGCAGTACTTC.

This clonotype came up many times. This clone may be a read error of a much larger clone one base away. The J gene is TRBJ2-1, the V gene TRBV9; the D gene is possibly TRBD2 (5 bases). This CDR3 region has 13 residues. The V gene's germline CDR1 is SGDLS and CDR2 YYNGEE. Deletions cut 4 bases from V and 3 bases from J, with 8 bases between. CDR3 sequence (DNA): TGTGCCAGCAGCCGCCGGGGCTACAATGAGCAGTTCTTC. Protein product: CASSRRGYNEQFF.

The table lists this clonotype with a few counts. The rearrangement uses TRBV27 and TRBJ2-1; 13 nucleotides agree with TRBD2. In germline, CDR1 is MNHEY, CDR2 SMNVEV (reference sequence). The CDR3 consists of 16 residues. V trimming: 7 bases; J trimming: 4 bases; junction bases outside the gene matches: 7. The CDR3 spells CASIPLAGGRYNEQFF. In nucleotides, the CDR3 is TGTGCCAGCATCCCACTAGCGGGAGGGCGTTACAATGAGCAGTTCTTC.

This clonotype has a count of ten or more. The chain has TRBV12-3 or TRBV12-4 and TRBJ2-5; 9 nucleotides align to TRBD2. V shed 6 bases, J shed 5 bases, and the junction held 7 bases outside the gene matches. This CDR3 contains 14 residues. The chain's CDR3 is CASSRSGSRETQYF. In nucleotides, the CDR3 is TGTGCCAGCAGCCGTAGCGGGAGTAGGGAGACCCAGTACTTC.

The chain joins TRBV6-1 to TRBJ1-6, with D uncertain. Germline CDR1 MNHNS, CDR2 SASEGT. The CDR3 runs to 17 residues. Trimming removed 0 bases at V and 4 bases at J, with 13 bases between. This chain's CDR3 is CASSEARGRIYNSPLHF. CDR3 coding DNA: TGTGCCAGCAGTGAAGCGAGAGGGAGAATTTATAATTCACCCCTCCACTTT.

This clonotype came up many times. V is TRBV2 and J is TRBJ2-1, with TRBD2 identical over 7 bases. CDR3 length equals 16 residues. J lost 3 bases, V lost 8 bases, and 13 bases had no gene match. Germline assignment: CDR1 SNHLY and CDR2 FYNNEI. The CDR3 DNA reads TGTGCCAGCGGCGGGGCTAGCGGAGTTCTCTACAATGAGCAGTTCTTC. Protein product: CASGGASGVLYNEQFF.

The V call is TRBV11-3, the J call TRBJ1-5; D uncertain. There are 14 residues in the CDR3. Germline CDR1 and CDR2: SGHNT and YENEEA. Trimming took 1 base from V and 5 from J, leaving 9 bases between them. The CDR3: CASSLGTGDQPQHF. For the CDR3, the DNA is TGTGCCAGCAGCTTAGGGACTGGGGATCAGCCCCAGCATTTT.

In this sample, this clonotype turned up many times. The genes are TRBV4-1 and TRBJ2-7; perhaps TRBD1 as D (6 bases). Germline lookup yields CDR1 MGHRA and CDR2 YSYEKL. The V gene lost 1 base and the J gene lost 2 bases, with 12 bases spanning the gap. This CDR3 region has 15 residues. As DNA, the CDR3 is TGCGCCAGCAGCCAAGGGTGGGGGCTGGCCTACGAGCAGTACTTC. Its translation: CASSQGWGLAYEQYF.

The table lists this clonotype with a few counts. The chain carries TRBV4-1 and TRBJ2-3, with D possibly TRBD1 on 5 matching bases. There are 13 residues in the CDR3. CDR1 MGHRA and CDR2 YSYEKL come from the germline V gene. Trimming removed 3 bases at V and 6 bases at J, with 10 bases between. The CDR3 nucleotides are TGCGCCAGCAGCCAGAGCAAGGGGGATACGCAGTATTTT. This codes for CASSQSKGDTQYF.

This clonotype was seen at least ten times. CDR3 region: CASSYPGSGSYNEQFF. In DNA, the CDR3 is TGTGCCAGCAGTTATCCGGGAAGTGGCTCCTACAATGAGCAGTTCTTC. The rearrangement uses TRBV6-2 or TRBV6-3 and TRBJ2-1; maybe TRBD2 (5 bases). Germline CDR1 is MNHEY and CDR2 is SVGEGT. The V end lost 3 bases, the J end lost 0 bases, and 12 bases lay between the germline ends. The CDR3 totals 16 residues.

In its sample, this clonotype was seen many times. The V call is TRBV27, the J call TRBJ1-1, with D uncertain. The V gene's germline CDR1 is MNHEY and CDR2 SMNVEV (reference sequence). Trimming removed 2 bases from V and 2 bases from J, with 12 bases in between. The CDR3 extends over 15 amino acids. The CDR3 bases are TGTGCCAGCAGTTTAACCGAGGCACGAAACACTGAAGCTTTCTTT. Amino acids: CASSLTEARNTEAFF.

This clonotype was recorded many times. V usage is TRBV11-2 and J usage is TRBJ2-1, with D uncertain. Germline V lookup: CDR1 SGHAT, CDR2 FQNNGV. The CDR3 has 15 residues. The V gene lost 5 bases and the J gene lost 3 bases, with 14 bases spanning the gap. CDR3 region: CASSPATMSYNEQFF. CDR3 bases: TGTGCCAGCAGCCCGGCCACGATGAGCTACAATGAGCAGTTCTTC.

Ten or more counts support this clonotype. The CDR3 nucleotides read TGTGCCAGCAGTTCCGGGGGCTTAATTTCTCAGCCCCAGCATTTT. Amino acid sequence: CASSSGGLISQPQHF. The chain couples TRBV6-5 to TRBJ1-5; weak D call: TRBD1 (6 bases). Trimming removed 4 bases at V and 6 bases at J, with 16 bases between. CDR3 length equals 15 residues. Germline V lookup: CDR1 MNHEY, CDR2 SVGAGI.

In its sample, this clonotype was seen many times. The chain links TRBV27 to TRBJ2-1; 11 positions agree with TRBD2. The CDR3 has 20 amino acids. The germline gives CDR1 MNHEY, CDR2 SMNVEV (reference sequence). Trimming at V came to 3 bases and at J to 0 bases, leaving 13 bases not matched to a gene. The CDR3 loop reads CASSFQLAGAKLSSYNEQFF. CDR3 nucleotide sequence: TGTGCCAGCAGTTTCCAACTAGCGGGAGCGAAGCTAAGCTCCTACAATGAGCAGTTCTTC.

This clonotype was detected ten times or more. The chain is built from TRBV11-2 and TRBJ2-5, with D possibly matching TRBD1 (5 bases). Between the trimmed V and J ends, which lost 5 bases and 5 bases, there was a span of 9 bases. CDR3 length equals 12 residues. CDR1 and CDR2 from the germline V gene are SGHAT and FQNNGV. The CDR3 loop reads CASSKKGETQYF. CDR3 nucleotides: TGTGCCAGCAGCAAGAAGGGGGAGACCCAGTACTTC.

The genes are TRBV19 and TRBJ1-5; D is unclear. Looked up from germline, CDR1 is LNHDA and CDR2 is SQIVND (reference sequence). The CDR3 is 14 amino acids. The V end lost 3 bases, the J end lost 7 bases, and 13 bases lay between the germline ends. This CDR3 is CASSIRYPEQPQHF. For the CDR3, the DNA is TGTGCCAGTAGTATTAGGTATCCAGAACAGCCCCAGCATTTT.

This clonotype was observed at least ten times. The CDR3 DNA reads TGTGCCAGTAGCCGTGGGAACTCTGGGGCCAACGTCCTGACTTTC. Translated: CASSRGNSGANVLTF. The V and J genes are TRBV19 and TRBJ2-6; D uncertain. Trimming cost V 6 bases and J 0 bases, with 9 bases left between them. The CDR3 is 15 amino acids. Per germline, CDR1 LNHDA and CDR2 SQIVND (reference sequence).

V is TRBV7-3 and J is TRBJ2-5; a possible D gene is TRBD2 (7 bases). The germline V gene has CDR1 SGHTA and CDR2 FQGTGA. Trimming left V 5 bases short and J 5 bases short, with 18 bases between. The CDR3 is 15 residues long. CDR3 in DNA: TGTGCCAGCAGCCCCTCGGCGGGGGCCGGGGAGACCCAGTACTTC. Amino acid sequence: CASSPSAGAGETQYF.